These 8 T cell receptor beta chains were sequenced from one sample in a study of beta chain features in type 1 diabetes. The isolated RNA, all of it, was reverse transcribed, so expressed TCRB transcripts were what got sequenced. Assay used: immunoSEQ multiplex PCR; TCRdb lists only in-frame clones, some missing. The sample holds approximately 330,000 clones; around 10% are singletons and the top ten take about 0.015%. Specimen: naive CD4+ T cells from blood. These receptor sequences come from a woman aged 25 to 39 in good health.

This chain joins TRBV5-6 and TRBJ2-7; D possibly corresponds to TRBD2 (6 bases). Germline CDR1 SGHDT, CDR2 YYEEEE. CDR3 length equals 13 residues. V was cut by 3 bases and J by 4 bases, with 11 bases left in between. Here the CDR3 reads CASSWSGWYEQYF. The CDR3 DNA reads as TGTGCCAGCAGCTGGAGCGGGTGGTACGAGCAGTACTTC.

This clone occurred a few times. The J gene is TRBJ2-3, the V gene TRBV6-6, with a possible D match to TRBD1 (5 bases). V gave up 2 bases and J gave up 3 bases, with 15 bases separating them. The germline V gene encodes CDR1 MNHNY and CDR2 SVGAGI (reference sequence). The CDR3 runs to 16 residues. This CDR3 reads CASSYLQELGTDTQYF. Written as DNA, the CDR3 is TGTGCCAGCAGTTACCTACAGGAGTTGGGTACAGATACGCAGTATTTT.

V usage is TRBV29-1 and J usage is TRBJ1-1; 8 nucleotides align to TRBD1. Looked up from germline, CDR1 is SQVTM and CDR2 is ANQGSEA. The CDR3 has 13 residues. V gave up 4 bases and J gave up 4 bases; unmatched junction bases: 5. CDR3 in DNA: TGCAGCGTTGCTGGGACAGGTGGCACTGAAGCTTTCTTT. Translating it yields CSVAGTGGTEAFF. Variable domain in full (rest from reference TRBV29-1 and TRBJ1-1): SAVISQKPSRDICQRGTSLTIQCQVDSQVTMMFWYRQQPGQSLTLIATANQGSEATYESGFVIDKFPISRPNLTFSTLTVSNMSPEDSSIYLCSVAGTGGTEAFFGQGTRLTVV.

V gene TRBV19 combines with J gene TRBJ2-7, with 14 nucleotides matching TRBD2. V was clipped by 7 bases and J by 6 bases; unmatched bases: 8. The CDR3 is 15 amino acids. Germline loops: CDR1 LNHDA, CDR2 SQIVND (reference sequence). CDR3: CASTTSTSGRAEQYF. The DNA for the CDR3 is TGTGCCAGTACTACATCGACTAGCGGGAGGGCCGAGCAGTACTTC.

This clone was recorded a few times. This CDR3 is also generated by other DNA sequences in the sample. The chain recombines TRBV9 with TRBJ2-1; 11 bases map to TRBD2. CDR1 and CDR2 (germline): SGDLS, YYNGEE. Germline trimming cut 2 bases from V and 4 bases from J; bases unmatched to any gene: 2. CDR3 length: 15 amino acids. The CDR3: CASSVGLADYNEQFF. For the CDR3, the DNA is TGTGCCAGCAGCGTGGGACTAGCGGATTACAATGAGCAGTTCTTC.

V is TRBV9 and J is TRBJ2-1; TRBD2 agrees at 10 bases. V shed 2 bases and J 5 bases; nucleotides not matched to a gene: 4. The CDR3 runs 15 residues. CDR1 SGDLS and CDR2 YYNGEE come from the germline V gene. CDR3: CASSVELAGHNEQFF. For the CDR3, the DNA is TGTGCCAGCAGCGTTGAACTAGCGGGACACAATGAGCAGTTCTTC. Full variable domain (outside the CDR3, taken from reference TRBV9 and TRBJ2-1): DSGVTQTPKHLITATGQRVTLRCSPRSGDLSVYWYQQSLDQGLQFLIQYYNGEERAKGNILERFSAQQFPDLHSELNLSSLELGDSALYFCASSVELAGHNEQFFGPGTRLTVL.

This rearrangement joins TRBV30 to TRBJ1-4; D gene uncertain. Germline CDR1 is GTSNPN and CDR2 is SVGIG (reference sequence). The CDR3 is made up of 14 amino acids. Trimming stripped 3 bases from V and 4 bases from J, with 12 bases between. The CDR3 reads CAWSLGLGNEKLFF. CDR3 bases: TGTGCCTGGAGCCTAGGATTGGGTAATGAAAAACTGTTTTTT. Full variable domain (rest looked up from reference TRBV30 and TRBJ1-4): SQTIHQWPATLVQPVGSPLSLECTVEGTSNPNLYWYRQAAGRGLQLLFYSVGIGQISSEVPQNLSASRPQDRQFILSSKKLLLSDSGFYLCAWSLGLGNEKLFFGSGTQLSVL.

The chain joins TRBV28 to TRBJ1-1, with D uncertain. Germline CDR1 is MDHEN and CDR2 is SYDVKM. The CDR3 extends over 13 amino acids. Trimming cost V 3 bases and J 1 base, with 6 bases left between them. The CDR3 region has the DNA TGTGCCAGCAGTTTGCGTAGGAACACTGAAGCTTTCTTT. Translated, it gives CASSLRRNTEAFF.